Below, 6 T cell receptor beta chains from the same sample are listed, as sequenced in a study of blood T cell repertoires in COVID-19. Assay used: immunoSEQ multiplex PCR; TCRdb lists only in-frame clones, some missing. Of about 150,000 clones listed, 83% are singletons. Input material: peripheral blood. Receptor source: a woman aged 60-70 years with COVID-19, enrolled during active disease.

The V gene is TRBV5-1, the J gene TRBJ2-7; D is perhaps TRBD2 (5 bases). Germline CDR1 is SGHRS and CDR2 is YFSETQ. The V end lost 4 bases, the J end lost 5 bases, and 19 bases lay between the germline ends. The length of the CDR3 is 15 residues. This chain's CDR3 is CASSPAGNVVDEQYF. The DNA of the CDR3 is TGCGCCAGCAGCCCCGCGGGCAATGTTGTCGACGAGCAGTACTTC.

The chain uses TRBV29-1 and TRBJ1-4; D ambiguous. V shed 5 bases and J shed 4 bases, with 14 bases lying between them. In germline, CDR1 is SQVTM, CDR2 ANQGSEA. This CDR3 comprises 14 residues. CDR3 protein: CSVPQPAHNEKLFF. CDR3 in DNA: TGCAGCGTTCCACAGCCCGCACATAATGAAAAACTGTTTTTT. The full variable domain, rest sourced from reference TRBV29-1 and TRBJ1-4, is SAVISQKPSRDICQRGTSLTIQCQVDSQVTMMFWYRQQPGQSLTLIATANQGSEATYESGFVIDKFPISRPNLTFSTLTVSNMSPEDSSIYLCSVPQPAHNEKLFFGSGTQLSVL.

CDR3 sequence: CASATGATNTEAFF. As DNA, the CDR3 is TGCGCCAGCGCGACAGGCGCTACCAACACTGAAGCTTTCTTT. The gene calls are TRBV5-1 and TRBJ1-1, with D tentatively TRBD1 (6 bases). Looked up from germline, CDR1 is SGHRS and CDR2 is YFSETQ. V gave up 7 bases and J gave up 2 bases, with 15 bases separating them. The CDR3 runs to 14 residues.

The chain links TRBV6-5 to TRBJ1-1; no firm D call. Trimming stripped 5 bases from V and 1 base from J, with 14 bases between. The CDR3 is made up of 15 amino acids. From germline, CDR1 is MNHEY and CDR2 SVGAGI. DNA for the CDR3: TGTGCCAGCAGTCTTAACGACAACCCGAACACTGAAGCTTTCTTT. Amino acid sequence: CASSLNDNPNTEAFF.

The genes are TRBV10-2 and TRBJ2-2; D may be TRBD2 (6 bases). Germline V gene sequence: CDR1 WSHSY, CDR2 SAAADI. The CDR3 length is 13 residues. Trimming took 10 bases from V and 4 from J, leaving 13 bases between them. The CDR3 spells CATMGLFTGELFF. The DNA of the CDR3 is TGCGCCACCATGGGACTGTTCACCGGGGAGCTGTTTTTT.

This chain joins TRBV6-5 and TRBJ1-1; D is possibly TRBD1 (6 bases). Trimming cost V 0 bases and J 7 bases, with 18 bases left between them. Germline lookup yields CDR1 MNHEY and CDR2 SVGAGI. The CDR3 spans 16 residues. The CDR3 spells CASSYSSSGRGGEAFF. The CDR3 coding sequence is TGTGCCAGCAGTTACTCGAGTTCAGGGCGAGGGGGTGAAGCTTTCTTT.